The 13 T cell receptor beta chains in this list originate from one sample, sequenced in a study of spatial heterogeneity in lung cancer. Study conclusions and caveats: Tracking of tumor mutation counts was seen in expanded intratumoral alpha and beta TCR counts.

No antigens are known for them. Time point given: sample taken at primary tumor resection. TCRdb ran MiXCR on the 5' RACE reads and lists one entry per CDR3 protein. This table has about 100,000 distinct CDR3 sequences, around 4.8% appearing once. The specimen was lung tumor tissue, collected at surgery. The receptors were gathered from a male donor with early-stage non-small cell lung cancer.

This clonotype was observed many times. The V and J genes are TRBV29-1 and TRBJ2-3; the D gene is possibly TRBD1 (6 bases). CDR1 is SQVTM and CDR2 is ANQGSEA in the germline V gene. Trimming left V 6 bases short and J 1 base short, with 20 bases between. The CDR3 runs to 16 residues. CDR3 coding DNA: TGCAGCGTATGGAGCGCCGGGACACCCGGCACAGATACGCAGTATTTT. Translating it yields CSVWSAGTPGTDTQYF.

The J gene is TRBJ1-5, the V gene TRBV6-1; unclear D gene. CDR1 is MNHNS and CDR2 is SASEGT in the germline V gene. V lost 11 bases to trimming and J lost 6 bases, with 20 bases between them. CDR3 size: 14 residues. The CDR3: CAGGTEGASQPQHF. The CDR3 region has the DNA TGTGCCGGAGGCACGGAGGGAGCGAGTCAGCCCCAGCATTTT.

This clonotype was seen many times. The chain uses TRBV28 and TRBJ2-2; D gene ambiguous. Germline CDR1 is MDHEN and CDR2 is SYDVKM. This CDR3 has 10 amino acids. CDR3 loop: CATLAGELFF. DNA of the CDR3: TGTGCAACATTGGCCGGGGAGCTGTTTTTT.

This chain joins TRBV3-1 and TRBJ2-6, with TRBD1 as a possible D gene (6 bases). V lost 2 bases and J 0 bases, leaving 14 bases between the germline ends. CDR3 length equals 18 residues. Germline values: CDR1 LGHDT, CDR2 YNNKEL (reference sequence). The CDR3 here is CASSQTGTNPSGANVLTF. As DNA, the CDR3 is TGTGCCAGCAGCCAAACCGGGACAAATCCCTCTGGGGCCAACGTCCTGACTTTC.

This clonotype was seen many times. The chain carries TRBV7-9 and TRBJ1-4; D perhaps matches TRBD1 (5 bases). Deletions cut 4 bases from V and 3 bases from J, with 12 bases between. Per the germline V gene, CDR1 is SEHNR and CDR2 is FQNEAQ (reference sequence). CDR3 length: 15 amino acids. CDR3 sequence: CASSSQGLANEKLFF. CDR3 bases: TGTGCCAGCAGCTCTCAGGGACTCGCTAATGAAAAACTGTTTTTT.

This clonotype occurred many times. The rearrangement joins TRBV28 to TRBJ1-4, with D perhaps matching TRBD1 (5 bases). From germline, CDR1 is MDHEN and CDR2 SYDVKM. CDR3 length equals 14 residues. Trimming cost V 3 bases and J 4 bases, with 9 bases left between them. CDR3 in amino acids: CASSLGPLNEKLFF. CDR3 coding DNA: TGTGCCAGCAGTTTGGGGCCGCTTAATGAAAAACTGTTTTTT.

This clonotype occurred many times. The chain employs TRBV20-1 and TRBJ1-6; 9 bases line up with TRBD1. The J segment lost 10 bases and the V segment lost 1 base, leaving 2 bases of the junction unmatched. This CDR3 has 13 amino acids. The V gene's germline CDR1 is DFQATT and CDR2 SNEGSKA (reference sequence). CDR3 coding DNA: TGCAGTGCTAGAGTGGACAGGGGATCACCCCTCCACTTT. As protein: CSARVDRGSPLHF.

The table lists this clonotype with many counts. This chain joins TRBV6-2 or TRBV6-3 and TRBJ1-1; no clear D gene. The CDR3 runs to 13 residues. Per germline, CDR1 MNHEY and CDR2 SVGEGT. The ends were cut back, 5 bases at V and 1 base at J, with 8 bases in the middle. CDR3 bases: TGTGCCAGCAGTGCACAACAGAACACTGAAGCTTTCTTT. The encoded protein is CASSAQQNTEAFF.

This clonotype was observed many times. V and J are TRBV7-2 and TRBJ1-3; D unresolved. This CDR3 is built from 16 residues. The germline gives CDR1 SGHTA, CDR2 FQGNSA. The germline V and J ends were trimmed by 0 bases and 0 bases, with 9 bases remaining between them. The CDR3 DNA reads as TGTGCCAGCAGCTTAGCGGATTGGTCCTCTGGAAACACCATATATTTT. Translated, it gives CASSLADWSSGNTIYF.

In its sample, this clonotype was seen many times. The CDR3 nucleotides read TGTGCCATCAGTGAGTCGCTAGCGGGAGGGCCTCTCTACGAGCAGTACTTC. Translated, it gives CAISESLAGGPLYEQYF. The chain links TRBV10-3 to TRBJ2-7; TRBD2 agrees at 12 bases. CDR3 length: 17 amino acids. Per germline, CDR1 ENHRY and CDR2 SYGVKD. Losses at the gene ends were 0 bases for V and 3 bases for J; bases not matched to a gene: 6.

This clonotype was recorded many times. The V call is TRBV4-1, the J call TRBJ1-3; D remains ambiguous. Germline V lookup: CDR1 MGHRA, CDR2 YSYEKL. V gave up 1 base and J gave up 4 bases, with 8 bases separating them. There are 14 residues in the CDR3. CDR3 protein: CASSQVVSGNTIYF. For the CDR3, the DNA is TGCGCCAGCAGCCAAGTCGTGTCGGGAAACACCATATATTTT.

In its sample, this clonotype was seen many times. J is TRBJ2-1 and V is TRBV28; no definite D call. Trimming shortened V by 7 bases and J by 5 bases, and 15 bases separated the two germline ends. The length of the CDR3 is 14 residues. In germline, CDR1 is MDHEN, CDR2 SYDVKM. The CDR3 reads CASNFPARNNEQFF. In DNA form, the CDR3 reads TGTGCCAGCAACTTCCCGGCCAGAAACAATGAGCAGTTCTTC. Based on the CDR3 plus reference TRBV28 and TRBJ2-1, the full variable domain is DVKVTQSSRYLVKRTGEKVFLECVQDMDHENMFWYRQDPGLGLRLIYFSYDVKMKEKGDIPEGYSVSREKKERFSLILESASTNQTSMYLCASNFPARNNEQFFGPGTRLTVL.

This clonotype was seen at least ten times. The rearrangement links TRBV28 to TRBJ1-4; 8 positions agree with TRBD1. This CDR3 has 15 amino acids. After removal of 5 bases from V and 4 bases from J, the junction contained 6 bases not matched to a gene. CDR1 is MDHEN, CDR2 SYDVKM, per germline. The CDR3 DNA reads TGTGCCAGCAGTCCGTACAGGGGGGGTAATGAAAAACTGTTTTTT. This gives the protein CASSPYRGGNEKLFF.